This T cell receptor (beta chain) was obtained from a study of T cell responses to AZD1222 COVID-19 vaccine. V was cut by 3 bases and J by 4 bases, with 16 bases left in between. CDR3 size: 16 residues. Per germline, CDR1 LNHDA and CDR2 SQIVND (reference sequence). The protocol was immunoSEQ multiplex PCR, while the TCRdb copy is restricted to in-frame clones and leaves out a portion. The data contain over 150,000 clones, about 86% of them singletons. Comments on this clone: What it binds is unknown.

Study-wide points: Spike-specific TCR breadth and depth were elevated following two AZD1222 doses. Clonal diversity may have been underestimated, and the donors were mostly white British, with more females than males. Only a handful of AZD1222 recipients, five to seven in all, had baseline seropositivity.

The receptor comes from an adult in good health. The rearrangement joins TRBV19 to TRBJ1-5; no clear D. The sample in question was peripheral blood, obtained on day 0 of MenACWY control vaccination. The CDR3 DNA reads as TGTGCCAGTAGTATGGCCCTGCGGCAGAGAAATCAGCCCCAGCATTTT. Translating gives CASSMALRQRNQPQHF.